The present entry profiles one TCR beta chain with its context. It is likely a read error: a sequence one base away is far more abundant. Other nucleotide sequences from this sample produce the same CDR3. The data originate from a study of shared clonotypes between healthy human individuals. Once extracted for a subset, genomic DNA was divided evenly among several immunoSEQ plates. Sequenced by immunoSEQ multiplex PCR; TCRdb stores in-frame clones only, minus some. The sample carries 450,000 to 500,000 clones, about 85% recorded once. CDR1 is MGHRA and CDR2 is YSYEKL in the germline V gene. The CDR3 length is 15 residues. V lost 5 bases, J lost 4 bases, and 15 bases lay in between.

This chain uses TRBV4-1 with TRBJ1-3, with D maybe TRBD1 (5 bases). The receptor's source is a woman between 35 and 50 years old in good health. Some clones in this sample may be carry-over from other donors' samples. Sequenced material: PBMCs. The CDR3: CASSNRGLGGNTIYF. The CDR3 DNA reads as TGCGCCAGCAGCAATAGGGGACTTGGAGGAAACACCATATATTTT.